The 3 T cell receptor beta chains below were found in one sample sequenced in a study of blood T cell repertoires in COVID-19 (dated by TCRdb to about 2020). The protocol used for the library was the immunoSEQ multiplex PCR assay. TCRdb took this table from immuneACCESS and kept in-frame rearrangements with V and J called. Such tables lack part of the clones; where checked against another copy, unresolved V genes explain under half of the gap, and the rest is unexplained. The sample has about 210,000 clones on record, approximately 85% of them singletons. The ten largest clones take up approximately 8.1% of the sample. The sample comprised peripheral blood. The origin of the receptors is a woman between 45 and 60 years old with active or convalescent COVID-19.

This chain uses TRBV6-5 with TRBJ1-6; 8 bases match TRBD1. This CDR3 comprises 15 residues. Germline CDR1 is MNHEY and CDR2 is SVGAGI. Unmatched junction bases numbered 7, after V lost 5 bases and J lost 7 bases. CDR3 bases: TGTGCCAGCAGTATACAGGGGGGGGGAAATTCACCCCTCCACTTT. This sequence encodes CASSIQGGGNSPLHF.

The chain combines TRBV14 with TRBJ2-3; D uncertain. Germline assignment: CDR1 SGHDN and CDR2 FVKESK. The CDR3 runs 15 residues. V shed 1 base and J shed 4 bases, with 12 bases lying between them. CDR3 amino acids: CASSQGPLGADTQYF. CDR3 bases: TGTGCCAGCAGCCAAGGCCCTTTGGGCGCAGATACGCAGTATTTT.

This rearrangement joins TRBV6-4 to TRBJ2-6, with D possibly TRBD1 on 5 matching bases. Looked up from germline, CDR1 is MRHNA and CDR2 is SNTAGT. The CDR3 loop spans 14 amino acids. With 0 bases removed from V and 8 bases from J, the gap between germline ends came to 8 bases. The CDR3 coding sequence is TGTGCCAGCAGTGACTCACCAGGGACCAACGTCCTGACTTTC. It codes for CASSDSPGTNVLTF.